Each of the 13 T cell receptor beta chains below was sequenced from the same sample in a study of PD-1 blockade in classical Hodgkin lymphoma. The sample's time point: newly diagnosed, previously untreated cHL patient sample. Clones were sequenced by immunoSEQ multiplex PCR, and TCRdb holds only the in-frame ones, with some missing. Of approximately 17,000 clones listed, approximately 90% are singletons. Sample: peripheral blood mononuclear cells (PBMCs). The receptors were sampled from a human donor with classical Hodgkin lymphoma.

V gene TRBV10-3 combines with J gene TRBJ1-5; the D is unclear. The V gene's germline CDR1 is ENHRY and CDR2 SYGVKD. V lost 8 bases and J 3 bases, leaving 17 bases between the germline ends. The CDR3 is made up of 15 amino acids. CDR3 DNA sequence: TGTGCCATCGCACGCGGGGAGGCCTACAATCAGCCCCAGCATTTT. This gives the protein CAIARGEAYNQPQHF.

The genes are TRBV11-2 and TRBJ2-5; D perhaps matches TRBD1 (6 bases). The CDR3 runs to 14 residues. Germline V gives CDR1 SGHAT, CDR2 FQNNGV. The V gene lost 5 bases and the J gene lost 5 bases, with 15 bases spanning the gap. This chain's CDR3 is CASSPWQGHETQYF. Written as DNA, the CDR3 is TGTGCCAGCAGCCCCTGGCAGGGACACGAGACCCAGTACTTC.

This chain uses TRBV9 with TRBJ2-3, with a possible D match to TRBD2 (5 bases). Per germline, CDR1 SGDLS and CDR2 YYNGEE. This CDR3 is 15 amino acids long. Trimming removed 3 bases at V and 0 bases at J, with 11 bases between. DNA for the CDR3: TGTGCCAGCAGCGGGGCTAGCTGGAGCACAGATACGCAGTATTTT. Its protein product is CASSGASWSTDTQYF.

This chain connects TRBV5-8 to TRBJ2-5; 7 positions agree with TRBD2. Germline V gene sequence: CDR1 SGHTS, CDR2 YDEGEE. The CDR3 has 13 amino acids. V lost 1 base to trimming and J lost 9 bases; unmatched junction nucleotides: 6. The DNA for the CDR3 is TGTGCCAGCAGCTTGCCGACTAGCATGGCCCAGTACTTC. Amino acids: CASSLPTSMAQYF.

This clone was observed a handful of times. V usage is TRBV10-1 and J usage is TRBJ1-2; D gene ambiguous. The CDR3 is 13 amino acids. Germline V gene lookup returns CDR1 WNHNN and CDR2 SYGVQD (reference sequence). Deletions cut 0 bases from V and 8 bases from J, with 10 bases between. This CDR3 is CASSESNAVGYTF. Written as DNA, the CDR3 is TGCGCCAGCAGTGAGTCGAATGCCGTCGGCTACACCTTC.

This rearrangement joins TRBV11-2 to TRBJ1-1, with a tentative D call TRBD1 (5 bases). The CDR3 contains 16 residues. Trimming pared 0 bases from V and 3 bases from J, leaving 14 bases between. Germline assignment: CDR1 SGHAT and CDR2 FQNNGV. CDR3 coding DNA: TGTGCCAGCAGCTTAGATTACGGGGGTGGGGACACTGAAGCTTTCTTT. Translating it yields CASSLDYGGGDTEAFF.

The chain has TRBV19 and TRBJ2-3; perhaps TRBD1 as D (6 bases). CDR1 and CDR2 from the germline V gene are LNHDA and SQIVND (reference sequence). Between the trimmed V and J ends, which lost 5 bases and 0 bases, there was a span of 9 bases. The CDR3 loop spans 14 amino acids. The CDR3 DNA reads TGTGCCAGTAGTCGTACAGGGAGCACAGATACGCAGTATTTT. Amino acids: CASSRTGSTDTQYF.

The V and J genes are TRBV28 and TRBJ2-7; tentatively, D is TRBD1 or TRBD2 (5 bases each). Germline CDR1 is MDHEN and CDR2 is SYDVKM. This CDR3 region has 13 residues. With 6 bases removed from V and 3 bases from J, the gap between germline ends came to 12 bases. In DNA form, the CDR3 reads TGTGCCAGCAGCCCGGGGCAGATCTACGAGCAGTACTTC. It is translated as CASSPGQIYEQYF.

The chain has TRBV19 and TRBJ1-5, with a weak D call TRBD1 (6 bases). The CDR3 is 14 residues long. Per germline, CDR1 LNHDA and CDR2 SQIVND (reference sequence). Trimming took off 3 bases at V and 7 bases at J, with 13 bases between the two ends. The CDR3 nucleotides read TGTGCCAGTAGTATGCGGGGGGCGAGGCAGCCCCAGCATTTT. This codes for CASSMRGARQPQHF. The variable domain in full, completed from reference TRBV19 and TRBJ1-5, reads DGGITQSPKYLFRKEGQNVTLSCEQNLNHDAMYWYRQDPGQGLRLIYYSQIVNDFQKGDIAEGYSVSREKKESFPLTVTSAQKNPTAFYLCASSMRGARQPQHFGDGTRLSIL.

J is TRBJ2-3 and V is TRBV18; D remains unclear. The CDR3 has 15 amino acids. V lost 3 bases, J lost 3 bases, and 13 bases lay in between. Germline V gives CDR1 KGHSH, CDR2 LQKENI. The CDR3 nucleotides read TGTGCCAGCTCACCCGGCAGATCAGATACAGATACGCAGTATTTT. Encoded protein: CASSPGRSDTDTQYF.

V usage is TRBV30 and J usage is TRBJ2-1; TRBD2 aligns across 8 bases. The CDR3 is made up of 15 amino acids. The germline CDR1 and CDR2 sequences are GTSNPN and SVGIG (reference sequence). V dropped 0 bases and J dropped 4; count of bases not matched to a gene: 5. Here the CDR3 DNA reads TGTGCCTGGAGTGTCCCGGGACTAGAGTACAATGAGCAGTTCTTC. Translated, it gives CAWSVPGLEYNEQFF.

V usage is TRBV10-3 and J usage is TRBJ2-7; D gene uncertain. V lost 10 bases to trimming and J lost 3 bases, with 13 bases between them. The germline V gene encodes CDR1 ENHRY and CDR2 SYGVKD. There are 12 residues in the CDR3. CDR3 DNA: TGTGCCACGACCAGCAGATACTACGAGCAGTACTTC. This encodes CATTSRYYEQYF.

Only one count was recorded for this clone. CDR3 DNA: TGCGCCAGCAGCCCAGCTCGGACGGGTCCTCTCTATGGCTACACCTTC. It translates to CASSPARTGPLYGYTF. This sequence joins TRBV4-1 and TRBJ1-2, with D uncertain. The germline V gene has CDR1 MGHRA and CDR2 YSYEKL. The CDR3 runs to 16 residues. V dropped 4 bases and J dropped 4 bases, with 19 bases sitting between them.